This T cell receptor (beta chain) was captured by sequencing in a study of beta chain features in type 1 diabetes. Expressed TCRB transcripts were sequenced because the entire RNA isolate underwent reverse transcription. Libraries were prepared by immunoSEQ multiplex PCR; TCRdb keeps only in-frame clonotypes and omits some of them. The sample yields 810,000 or so clones, 17% seen once. Study results and limitations: The influence of HLA type on TCRB rearrangement stayed undetermined. Naive, central memory and Treg TCRB repertoires seemed to resemble each other more closely in patients than they did in healthy donors.

Per donor, one heparinised blood draw averaged about 110 mL. As for this clone: The antigen remains unidentified.

The CDR3 totals 15 residues. The ends were cut back, 4 bases at V and 4 bases at J, with 13 bases in the middle. The germline gives CDR1 LGHNA, CDR2 YSLEER. The sequenced sample consisted of naive CD4+ T cells from blood. The TCR sequence derives from a young woman in good health. The chain uses TRBV4-3 and TRBJ1-4; D gene uncertain. The CDR3 bases are TGCGCCAGCAGCCTGAATCCCGGAAATAATGAAAAACTGTTTTTT. Its translation is CASSLNPGNNEKLFF.